One and the same sample provided the 4 T cell receptor beta chains below, sequenced in a study of T cells in localized non-small cell lung cancer. Profiling relied on immunoSEQ multiplex PCR, and the TCRdb table lists in-frame clones only, not all of them. The profile shows under 35,000 clones, around 90% of them singletons. The sample consisted of peripheral blood mononuclear cells, taken before any cancer treatment. These receptors were taken from a woman between 35 and 70 years old with stage III lung adenocarcinoma.

V and J are TRBV29-1 and TRBJ2-7; TRBD2 might be the D (7 bases). Trimming cost V 7 bases and J 4 bases, with 17 bases left between them. The CDR3 sequence is 13 residues long. The germline V gene has CDR1 SQVTM and CDR2 ANQGSEA. The DNA for the CDR3 is TGCAGCGGGGGGGGCAGGGAAGGATACGAGCAGTACTTC. Its translation: CSGGGREGYEQYF.

The V and J genes are TRBV4-1 and TRBJ2-7; D call uncertain. This CDR3 comprises 16 residues. V dropped 2 bases and J dropped 3 bases, with 17 bases sitting between them. Germline V gives CDR1 MGHRA, CDR2 YSYEKL. CDR3 in amino acids: CASSQLRTSDFYEQYF. Written as DNA, the CDR3 is TGCGCCAGCAGCCAACTGAGAACGTCTGACTTCTACGAGCAGTACTTC.

This chain links TRBV7-3 with TRBJ1-2; 7 bases match TRBD1. V lost 2 bases, J lost 6 bases, and 3 bases stayed unmatched. The CDR3 spans 13 residues. Germline-derived CDR1 and CDR2 are SGHTA and FQGTGA. In DNA, the CDR3 is TGTGCCAGCAGCTTAGGGACAGAGGATGGCTACACCTTC. Translated: CASSLGTEDGYTF.

The chain recombines TRBV7-9 with TRBJ2-1; D call uncertain. This CDR3 region has 14 residues. V lost 1 base and J lost 2, with 6 bases in between. Germline-derived CDR1 and CDR2 are SEHNR and FQNEAQ (reference sequence). CDR3: CASSLVPAYNEQFF. The CDR3, as DNA: TGTGCCAGCAGCTTAGTCCCAGCCTACAATGAGCAGTTCTTC.